The present T cell receptor (beta chain) was sequenced within a study of T cell responses to AZD1222 COVID-19 vaccine. Overall study findings and caveats: Among the donors, most were white British and more were female, and clonal diversity was possibly underestimated. Seropositivity was recorded at baseline in only 6 or 7 AZD1222 recipients. None of the repertoires were sampled until the peak T cell response had passed.

Libraries were prepared by immunoSEQ multiplex PCR; TCRdb keeps only in-frame clonotypes and omits some of them. This table holds about 100,000 clones, about 85% found once. Germline V gene data show CDR1 as SGHRS and CDR2 as YFSETQ. The CDR3 runs 13 residues. On this clone: Its specificity is unknown. An end of the junction does not agree with germline; a read error may underlie this.

The clonotype was recovered from an adult in good health. The chain carries TRBV5-1 and TRBJ1-5; D ambiguous. The specimen comprised peripheral blood, sampled on day 0 of AZD1222 vaccination. In DNA, the CDR3 is TGTGCCAGCAGCGCCCTGGGCAATCAGCCCCAGCATTTT. This encodes CASSALGNQPQHF.